A selection of T cell receptor beta chains follows, all from one sample in a study of blood T cell repertoires in COVID-19. The table came from immunoSEQ multiplex PCR; TCRdb's copy has only in-frame clones and leaves some out. Here the sample spans 330,000 or so clones, 80% to 90% being singletons. Sequenced sample: peripheral blood. These receptors originate from a man younger than 40 with COVID-19, enrolled during active disease. CDR3s include the opening cysteine and the closing phenylalanine or tryptophan. The order of the fields is J gene, D gene, V gene, clone size, CDR3 protein, CDR3 DNA. The D gene is left open where the match is weak. Some rows have no size entry. The others give once, few or many, or a class for an expanded clone.

J: TRBJ1-4; D: TRBD1; V: TRBV19; size: .; CDR3: CASKQGAVANEKLFF; DNA: TGTGCCAGTAAACAGGGGGCTGTAGCTAATGAAAAACTGTTTTTT
J: TRBJ2-1; D: TRBD1; V: TRBV28; size: .; CDR3: CASSPSGKGAGNEQFF; DNA: TGTGCCAGCTCACCCAGTGGAAAGGGGGCCGGCAATGAGCAGTTCTTC
J: TRBJ1-5; D: .; V: TRBV4-3; size: .; CDR3: CASSQDYSNQPQHF; DNA: TGCGCCAGCAGCCAAGATTATAGCAATCAGCCCCAGCATTTT
J: TRBJ2-3; D: TRBD1; V: TRBV7-2; size: few; CDR3: CASSLGGGPDTQYF; DNA: TGTGCCAGCAGCTTAGGAGGGGGCCCAGATACGCAGTATTTT
J: TRBJ2-1; D: .; V: TRBV6-1; size: .; CDR3: CASSEDQLRGYNEQFF; DNA: TGTGCCAGCAGTGAAGACCAGCTTAGGGGTTACAATGAGCAGTTCTTC
J: TRBJ2-1; D: TRBD1; V: TRBV7-9; size: few; CDR3: CASSPGTGGHYNEQFF; DNA: TGTGCCAGCAGCCCAGGGACAGGGGGCCACTACAATGAGCAGTTCTTC
J: TRBJ2-1; D: TRBD1; V: TRBV5-6; size: .; CDR3: CASSLGQGAFEFF; DNA: TGTGCCAGCAGCTTGGGACAGGGGGCTTTCGAGTTCTTC
J: TRBJ2-7; D: .; V: TRBV3-1/TRBV3-2; size: .; CDR3: CASSQGGGPGGEQYF; DNA: TGTGCCAGCAGCCAAGGGGGGGGGCCCGGAGGCGAGCAGTACTTC
J: TRBJ2-7; D: TRBD1; V: TRBV6-2/TRBV6-3; size: .; CDR3: CASSPRTGTYEQYF; DNA: TGTGCCAGCAGTCCCCGGACAGGGACTTACGAGCAGTACTTC
J: TRBJ2-1; D: TRBD1; V: TRBV11-3; size: .; CDR3: CASSPKRTGFTNEQFF; DNA: TGTGCCAGCAGCCCCAAACGGACAGGGTTTACCAATGAGCAGTTCTTC
J: TRBJ2-3; D: .; V: TRBV19; size: .; CDR3: CASSYDSINRPDTQYF; DNA: TGTGCCAGTAGTTACGACTCGATCAATCGCCCAGATACGCAGTATTTT
J: TRBJ2-2; D: TRBD1; V: TRBV7-2; size: once; CDR3: CASSLDPDRVRTGELFF; DNA: TGTGCCAGCAGCTTAGACCCGGACAGGGTGAGGACCGGGGAGCTGTTTTTT
J: TRBJ2-3; D: .; V: TRBV10-3; size: once; CDR3: CAIRMEQGTDTQYF; DNA: TGTGCCATCAGGATGGAACAGGGCACAGATACGCAGTATTTT
J: TRBJ2-3; D: .; V: TRBV25-1; size: .; CDR3: CASSPPLGGRRSTQYF; DNA: TGTGCCAGCAGTCCCCCCCTCGGTGGGAGAAGGAGCACGCAGTATTTT
J: TRBJ1-1; D: TRBD1; V: TRBV4-2; size: .; CDR3: CASSQPDRGNTEAFF; DNA: TGTGCCAGCAGCCAGCCGGACAGGGGGAACACTGAAGCTTTCTTT
J: TRBJ2-1; D: .; V: TRBV11-2; size: .; CDR3: CASSLVRENEQFF; DNA: TGTGCCAGCAGCTTAGTTCGGGAGAATGAGCAGTTCTTC
J: TRBJ1-1; D: TRBD1; V: TRBV19; size: .; CDR3: CASSHRTGDTEAFF; DNA: TGTGCCAGTAGCCATAGGACAGGGGACACTGAAGCTTTCTTT
J: TRBJ2-2; D: .; V: TRBV5-1; size: .; CDR3: CASSLVQIHTGELFF; DNA: TGCGCCAGCAGCTTGGTTCAGATTCACACCGGGGAGCTGTTTTTT
J: TRBJ1-2; D: .; V: TRBV10-3; size: .; CDR3: CAISESEVNYGYTF; DNA: TGTGCCATCAGTGAGTCAGAGGTTAACTATGGCTACACCTTC
J: TRBJ1-5; D: TRBD1; V: TRBV6-1; size: .; CDR3: CASSGGQGASNQPQHF; DNA: TGTGCCAGCAGTGGGGGACAGGGGGCAAGCAATCAGCCCCAGCATTTT
J: TRBJ2-2; D: .; V: TRBV3-1/TRBV3-2; size: .; CDR3: CASSQEMYRSWGTGELFF; DNA: TGTGCCAGCAGCCAAGAAATGTACAGGAGTTGGGGCACCGGGGAGCTGTTTTTT
J: TRBJ1-2; D: TRBD1; V: TRBV5-4; size: .; CDR3: CASRTDRGENYGYTF; DNA: TGTGCCAGCAGAACGGACAGGGGGGAGAACTATGGCTACACCTTC
J: TRBJ2-7; D: .; V: TRBV3-1/TRBV3-2; size: .; CDR3: CASSQGLLGSYEQYF; DNA: TGTGCCAGCAGCCAAGGTTTGCTCGGGAGTTACGAGCAGTACTTC
J: TRBJ2-1; D: TRBD1; V: TRBV2; size: .; CDR3: CASRDRTGGVNEQFF; DNA: TGTGCCAGCAGAGATAGGACAGGGGGGGTAAATGAGCAGTTCTTC
J: TRBJ2-6; D: TRBD1; V: TRBV5-1; size: .; CDR3: CASSAPGTGGRSGANVLTF; DNA: TGCGCCAGTTCCGCCCCCGGGACAGGGGGTCGGTCTGGGGCCAACGTCCTGACTTTC
J: TRBJ2-1; D: TRBD2; V: TRBV5-1; size: .; CDR3: CASSLAGSGRGSEQFF; DNA: TGCGCCAGCAGCTTGGCGGGTAGCGGGAGGGGTAGTGAGCAGTTCTTC
J: TRBJ1-6; D: .; V: TRBV5-1; size: .; CDR3: CASKRGYNSPLHF; DNA: TGCGCCAGCAAGCGGGGTTATAATTCACCCCTCCACTTT
J: TRBJ2-7; D: .; V: TRBV4-3; size: .; CDR3: CASSQLRDTSYEQYF; DNA: TGCGCCAGCAGCCAACTGAGGGACACCAGTTACGAGCAGTACTTC
J: TRBJ2-1; D: TRBD1; V: TRBV27; size: .; CDR3: CASSDGQGAGNEQFF; DNA: TGTGCCAGCAGTGATGGACAGGGGGCGGGTAATGAGCAGTTCTTC